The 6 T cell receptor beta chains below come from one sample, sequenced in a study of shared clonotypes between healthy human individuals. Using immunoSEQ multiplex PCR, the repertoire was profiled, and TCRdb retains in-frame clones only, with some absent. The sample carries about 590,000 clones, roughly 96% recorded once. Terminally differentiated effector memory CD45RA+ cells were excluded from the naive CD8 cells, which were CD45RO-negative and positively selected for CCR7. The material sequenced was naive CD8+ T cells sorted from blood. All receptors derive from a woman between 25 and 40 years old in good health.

In DNA, the CDR3 is TGCGCCAGCAGCTTGGTTACTAGCGGGAGTGGTGAGCAGTTCTTC. Translated, it gives CASSLVTSGSGEQFF. The V gene is TRBV5-1, the J gene TRBJ2-1, with 11 positions matching TRBD2. The CDR3 has 15 amino acids. Germline assignment: CDR1 SGHRS and CDR2 YFSETQ. The junction had 5 bases not matched to a gene; V was cut back by 0 bases and J by 9 bases. Drawing the rest from reference TRBV5-1 and TRBJ2-1, the complete variable domain is KAGVTQTPRYLIKTRGQQVTLSCSPISGHRSVSWYQQTPGQGLQFLFEYFSETQRNKGNFPGRFSGRQFSNSRSEMNVSTLELGDSALYLCASSLVTSGSGEQFFGPGTRLTVL.

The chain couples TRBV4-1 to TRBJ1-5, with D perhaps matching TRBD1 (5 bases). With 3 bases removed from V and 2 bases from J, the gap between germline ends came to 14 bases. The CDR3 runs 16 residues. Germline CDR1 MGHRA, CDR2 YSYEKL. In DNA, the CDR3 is TGCGCCAGCAGCCAGCGAGGGACCGGGGGCAATCAGCCCCAGCATTTT. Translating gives CASSQRGTGGNQPQHF.

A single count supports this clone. Written as DNA, the CDR3 is TGTGCCAGCAGTTTCAAGAATGACGAGCAGTACTTC. Its protein is CASSFKNDEQYF. The chain combines TRBV28 with TRBJ2-7; unclear D gene. The CDR3 consists of 12 residues. V lost 3 bases and J 5 bases, leaving 8 bases between the germline ends. Germline lookup yields CDR1 MDHEN and CDR2 SYDVKM.

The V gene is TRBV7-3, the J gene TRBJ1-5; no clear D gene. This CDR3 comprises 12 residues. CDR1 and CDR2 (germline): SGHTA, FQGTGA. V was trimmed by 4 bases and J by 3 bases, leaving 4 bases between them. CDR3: CASSYFNQPQHF. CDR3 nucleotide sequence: TGTGCCAGCAGCTACTTCAATCAGCCCCAGCATTTT.

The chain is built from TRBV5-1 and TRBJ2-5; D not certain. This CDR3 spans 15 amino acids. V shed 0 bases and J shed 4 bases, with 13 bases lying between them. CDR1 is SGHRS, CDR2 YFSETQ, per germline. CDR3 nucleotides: TGCGCCAGCAGCTTGGAGGGCGGAATTGGAGAGACCCAGTACTTC. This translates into CASSLEGGIGETQYF.

The CDR3 bases are TGTGCCAGCAGCCTTAGTCTTTACTCCTACAATGAGCAGTTCTTC. Translating gives CASSLSLYSYNEQFF. V is TRBV7-3 and J is TRBJ2-1, with D unresolved. Germline values: CDR1 SGHTA, CDR2 FQGTGA. The CDR3 length is 15 residues. The V end lost 5 bases, the J end lost 0 bases, and 11 bases lay between the germline ends.